The rows below give T cell receptor beta chains drawn from one sample of a study of OX40 agonist ivuxolimab in advanced cancers. Sequenced by immunoSEQ multiplex PCR; TCRdb stores in-frame clones only, minus some. Among approximately 10,000 clones listed, about 75% were seen once. This specimen was CD4+ or CD8+ T cells sorted from blood, taken in a trial of the OX40 agonist ivuxolimab. Receptor source: an adult with an advanced solid tumor such as melanoma, head and neck, liver or kidney cancer. Both conserved end residues are part of each CDR3. The D gene is left open where the match is weak. Size tells how often a clone was seen (once, few, many) or the class of an expanded clone, and some rows leave it out.

v_call,clone_size,j_call,d_call,cdr3_length,cdr3_nt,cdr3_aa
TRBV15,.,TRBJ1-4,.,16,TGTGCCACCAGCAGAGATCGGGTTTCCACTAATGAAAAACTGTTTTTT,CATSRDRVSTNEKLFF
TRBV5-1,.,TRBJ2-1,.,16,TGCGCCAGCAGCTTGGCCTTAGGGTTCTCCTACAATGAGCAGTTCTTC,CASSLALGFSYNEQFF
TRBV4-3,.,TRBJ2-2,.,16,TGCGCCAGCAGCCAAGATTTCCGGGTCAGCACCGGGGAGCTGTTTTTT,CASSQDFRVSTGELFF
TRBV7-8,few,TRBJ1-2,.,12,TGTGCCAGCAGCCTGTTAGGGGAAGGCTACACCTTC,CASSLLGEGYTF
TRBV6-5,.,TRBJ2-5,TRBD2,14,TGTGCCAGCAACCCACTAGCGTACCAAGAGGCCCAGTACTTC,CASNPLAYQEAQYF
TRBV27,.,TRBJ1-5,.,14,TGTGCCAGCAGTTTATTTGGGTACAATCAGCCCCAGCATTTT,CASSLFGYNQPQHF
TRBV9,.,TRBJ2-1,.,16,TGTGCCAGCAGCCAAAAGGAGGGGAAGATCTACAATGAGCAGTTCTTC,CASSQKEGKIYNEQFF
TRBV28,.,TRBJ1-5,.,18,TGTGCCAGCAGTTTAGTCCAGATTGGGGGTGGGAGCAATCAGCCCCAGCATTTT,CASSLVQIGGGSNQPQHF
TRBV7-2,once,TRBJ1-2,TRBD1,15,TGTGCCAGCAGCTTCTCCGGGACAGGGTACTATGGCTACACCTTC,CASSFSGTGYYGYTF
TRBV25-1,.,TRBJ2-6,.,18,TGTGCCAGCAGTCCGAGGCCAACTGGACAAAGTCGGGCCAACGTCCTGACTTTC,CASSPRPTGQSRANVLTF
TRBV7-9,.,TRBJ2-5,TRBD2,16,TGTGCCAGCAGCGCCCCAGGACTAGCGGGAGCGGAGACCCAGTACTTC,CASSAPGLAGAETQYF
TRBV9,once,TRBJ2-3,TRBD2,15,TGTGCCAGCAGCGCTAGCGGGAGGGGGGCAGATACGCAGTATTTT,CASSASGRGADTQYF
TRBV9,.,TRBJ2-1,.,15,TGTGCCAGCAGCGCCTGGGACACCTCCTACAATGAGCAGTTCTTC,CASSAWDTSYNEQFF
TRBV13,.,TRBJ2-5,TRBD1,15,TGTGCCAGCAGCCTTCGGACAGGTCCCCAAGAGACCCAGTACTTC,CASSLRTGPQETQYF
TRBV28,large,TRBJ1-1,TRBD1,15,TGTGCCAGCAGTCAATGGGACAGGGGAAGCACTGAAGCTTTCTTT,CASSQWDRGSTEAFF
TRBV7-3,.,TRBJ2-1,.,12,TGTGCCAGCGGGAACGGAGGGGATGAGCAGTTCTTC,CASGNGGDEQFF
TRBV25-1,.,TRBJ1-4,.,16,TGTGCCAGCAGTTTACCCGAGAGAGGGCCTAATGAAAAACTGTTTTTT,CASSLPERGPNEKLFF
TRBV6-5,few,TRBJ1-1,.,16,TGTGCCAGCAGTTACAAGGCCGTTACTTGGAACACTGAAGCTTTCTTT,CASSYKAVTWNTEAFF
TRBV7-6,.,TRBJ1-1,.,13,TGTGCCAGCAGCCACCGGGACATCACTGAAGCTTTCTTT,CASSHRDITEAFF
TRBV28,.,TRBJ2-2,.,15,TGTGCCAGCAGTCCCGGGACGCCCAACACCGGGGAGCTGTTTTTT,CASSPGTPNTGELFF
TRBV2,.,TRBJ1-1,.,16,TGTGCCAGCTTCTTCGGCCGAACGAGGCTGAACACTGAAGCTTTCTTT,CASFFGRTRLNTEAFF
TRBV30,.,TRBJ2-7,TRBD1,13,TGTGCCTGGAGGACAGGGCCACCCTACGAGCAGTACTTC,CAWRTGPPYEQYF
TRBV28,once,TRBJ2-6,TRBD1,18,TGTGCCAGCAGTCTCCGGGACAGTCGTCCCACTGGGGCCAACGTCCTGACTTTC,CASSLRDSRPTGANVLTF
TRBV5-1,once,TRBJ2-1,.,14,TGCGCCAGCAGCTTGGTTCCCGGACGAAATGAGCAGTTCTTC,CASSLVPGRNEQFF
TRBV27,few,TRBJ1-2,.,13,TGTGCCAGCAGTCCTTTAGTCAACTATGGCTACACCTTC,CASSPLVNYGYTF
TRBV6-5,.,TRBJ2-3,.,13,TGCGCCAGCAGCGGGACAGATGAAGATACGCAGTATTTT,CASSGTDEDTQYF
TRBV28,.,TRBJ1-1,.,14,TGTGCCAGCAGGGTCCAAAGAGGGAACACTGAAGCTTTCTTT,CASRVQRGNTEAFF
TRBV6-1,once,TRBJ2-7,.,16,TGTGCCAGCAGTGAGCCTATCCGCGGAGTGGGCTACGAGCAGTACTTC,CASSEPIRGVGYEQYF
TRBV5-1,.,TRBJ2-1,.,15,TGCGCCAGCAGCTTGGAGTTATCCTCCTACAATGAGCAGTTCTTC,CASSLELSSYNEQFF
TRBV27,.,TRBJ2-7,TRBD2,16,TGTGCCAGCACCCCTCGGCGGGAGACCCTCTCCTACGAGCAGTACTTC,CASTPRRETLSYEQYF
TRBV7-9,.,TRBJ1-1,.,13,TGTGCCAGCAGCTTAGGCAGGAACACTGAAGCTTTCTTT,CASSLGRNTEAFF
TRBV7-9,.,TRBJ2-3,.,13,TGTGCCAGCAGCCCGCGACTTGAAGATACGCAGTATTTT,CASSPRLEDTQYF
TRBV28,once,TRBJ1-4,.,14,TGTGCCAGCAGTTTATCCGGGGACTACGAAAAACTGTTTTTT,CASSLSGDYEKLFF
TRBV28,few,TRBJ1-1,.,13,TGTGCCAGCAGTTTATACCGAAACACTGAAGCTTTCTTT,CASSLYRNTEAFF
TRBV13,few,TRBJ1-5,TRBD1,17,TGTGCCAGCAGTTTAGCAGGGACAGGGGCTCCTAATCAGCCCCAGCATTTT,CASSLAGTGAPNQPQHF
TRBV6-1,.,TRBJ1-1,TRBD1,14,TGTGCCAGCAGCGAGACAGGGACCTACACTGAAGCTTTCTTT,CASSETGTYTEAFF
TRBV6-1,.,TRBJ2-7,TRBD2,14,TGTGCCAGCAACCTGGGACTAGCGAACTACGAGCAGTACTTC,CASNLGLANYEQYF
TRBV30,.,TRBJ1-3,.,14,TGTGCCTGGATCCCCGGATCCTCTGGAAACACCATATATTTT,CAWIPGSSGNTIYF
TRBV29-1,once,TRBJ1-2,TRBD1,18,TGCAGCGCCTGGGGACGAGTGACAGGGGGTTTGAACGTCTATGGCTACACCTTC,CSAWGRVTGGLNVYGYTF
TRBV4-1,.,TRBJ2-3,.,15,TGCGCCAGCAGCCAAGTTAGGGCAGGGGAGGCTACGCAGTATTTT,CASSQVRAGEATQYF
TRBV27,few,TRBJ2-7,.,14,TGTGCCAGCCTAGGATCCGGCAGCTCCTACGAGCAGTACTTC,CASLGSGSSYEQYF
TRBV6-1,.,TRBJ2-2,TRBD1,14,TGTGCCAGCCTCGGGACAGCGAACACCGGGGAGCTGTTTTTT,CASLGTANTGELFF
TRBV19,few,TRBJ1-5,.,14,TGTGCCAGTAGTATCCTCGACAGCCGTCAGCCCCAGCATTTT,CASSILDSRQPQHF
TRBV6-6,few,TRBJ2-1,.,11,TGTGCCAGCAGTTATGGGGGTGAGCAGTTCTTC,CASSYGGEQFF
TRBV25-1,.,TRBJ1-6,.,13,TGTGCCAGCGGGATGGGCACAAATTCACCCCTCCACTTT,CASGMGTNSPLHF
TRBV5-1,.,TRBJ1-1,TRBD1,15,TGCGCCAGCAGAGAACCCAGGGGGCCGGGGACTGAAGCTTTCTTT,CASREPRGPGTEAFF
TRBV28,.,TRBJ2-2,.,16,TGTGCCAGCAGCCCGGGGGGACAGCTGAACACCGGGGAGCTGTTTTTT,CASSPGGQLNTGELFF
TRBV28,.,TRBJ1-2,.,13,TGTGCCAGCAGTCCCCGAGGGGTTGAGGGCTACACCTTC,CASSPRGVEGYTF
TRBV10-2,.,TRBJ1-2,TRBD1,14,TGCGCCAGCACCAAGGGGGCGCGGAACTATGGCTACACCTTC,CASTKGARNYGYTF
TRBV11-2,.,TRBJ2-7,.,14,TGTGCCAGCAGCTTAAGGAGTGGCCGAGACGAGCAGTACTTC,CASSLRSGRDEQYF
TRBV27,.,TRBJ2-1,TRBD2,14,TGTGCCACCTCTCCCGCTAGCGGGACCAATGAGCAGTTCTTC,CATSPASGTNEQFF
TRBV6-5,.,TRBJ2-1,TRBD1,14,TGTGCCAGCAGTTGGCTGACAGGGGACAATGAGCAGTTCTTC,CASSWLTGDNEQFF
TRBV9,medium-sized,TRBJ2-1,TRBD2,15,TGTGCCAGCAGCCCCGGGGTAGTAGCGGGAGATGAGCAGTTCTTC,CASSPGVVAGDEQFF